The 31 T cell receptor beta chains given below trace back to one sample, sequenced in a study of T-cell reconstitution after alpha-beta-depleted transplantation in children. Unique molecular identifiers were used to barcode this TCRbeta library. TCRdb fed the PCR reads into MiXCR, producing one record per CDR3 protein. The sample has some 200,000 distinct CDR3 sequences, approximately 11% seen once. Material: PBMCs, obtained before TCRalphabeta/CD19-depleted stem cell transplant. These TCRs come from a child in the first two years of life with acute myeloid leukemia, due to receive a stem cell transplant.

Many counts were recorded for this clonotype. CDR3 in amino acids: CSARLAGFSTDTQYF. CDR3 in DNA: TGCAGTGCTAGACTAGCGGGATTTAGCACAGATACGCAGTATTTT. J is TRBJ2-3 and V is TRBV20-1, with 9 positions matching TRBD2. The germline gives CDR1 DFQATT, CDR2 SNEGSKA (reference sequence). V trimming: 2 bases; J trimming: 0 bases; junction bases outside the gene matches: 3. This CDR3 is 15 amino acids long.

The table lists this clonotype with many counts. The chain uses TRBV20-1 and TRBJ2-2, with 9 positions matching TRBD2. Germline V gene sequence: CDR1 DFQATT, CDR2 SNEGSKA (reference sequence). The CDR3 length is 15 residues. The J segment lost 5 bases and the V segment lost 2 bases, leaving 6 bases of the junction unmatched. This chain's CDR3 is CSARSSGRLTGELFF. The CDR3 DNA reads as TGCAGTGCTAGATCCAGCGGGAGGTTGACCGGGGAGCTGTTTTTT.

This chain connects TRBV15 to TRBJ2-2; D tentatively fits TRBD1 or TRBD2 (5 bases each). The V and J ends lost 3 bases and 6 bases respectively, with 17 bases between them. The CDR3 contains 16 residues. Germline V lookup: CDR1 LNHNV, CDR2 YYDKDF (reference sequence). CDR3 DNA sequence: TGTGCCACCAGCAGGGGACCAGGGCAAAATTCCGGGGAGCTGTTTTTT. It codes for CATSRGPGQNSGELFF.

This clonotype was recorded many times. CDR3 loop: CASSRITYPQGILKNTEAFF. Here the CDR3 DNA reads TGCGCCAGCAGCCGTATTACATATCCACAGGGAATATTGAAGAACACTGAAGCTTTCTTT. V and J are TRBV5-1 and TRBJ1-1; perhaps TRBD1 as D (6 bases). The length of the CDR3 is 20 residues. Germline lookup yields CDR1 SGHRS and CDR2 YFSETQ. The V end lost 4 bases, the J end lost 1 base, and 29 bases lay between the germline ends.

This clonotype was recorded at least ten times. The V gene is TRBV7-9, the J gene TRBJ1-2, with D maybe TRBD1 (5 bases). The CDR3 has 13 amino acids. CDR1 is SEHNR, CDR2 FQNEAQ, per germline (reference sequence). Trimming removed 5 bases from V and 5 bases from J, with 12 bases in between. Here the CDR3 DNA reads TGTGCCAGCAGCCAGGACACGGGATATGGCTACACCTTC. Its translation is CASSQDTGYGYTF. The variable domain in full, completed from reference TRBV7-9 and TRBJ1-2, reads DTGVSQNPRHKITKRGQNVTFRCDPISEHNRLYWYRQTLGQGPEFLTYFQNEAQLEKSRLLSDRFSAERPKGSFSTLEIQRTEQGDSAMYLCASSQDTGYGYTFGSGTRLTVV.

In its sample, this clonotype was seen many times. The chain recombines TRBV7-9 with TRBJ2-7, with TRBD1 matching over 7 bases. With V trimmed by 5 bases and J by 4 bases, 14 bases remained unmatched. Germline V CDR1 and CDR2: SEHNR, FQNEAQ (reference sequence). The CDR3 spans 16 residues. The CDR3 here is CASSLFVGTDFYEQYF. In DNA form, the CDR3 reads TGTGCCAGCAGCCTTTTCGTCGGGACAGACTTTTACGAGCAGTACTTC.

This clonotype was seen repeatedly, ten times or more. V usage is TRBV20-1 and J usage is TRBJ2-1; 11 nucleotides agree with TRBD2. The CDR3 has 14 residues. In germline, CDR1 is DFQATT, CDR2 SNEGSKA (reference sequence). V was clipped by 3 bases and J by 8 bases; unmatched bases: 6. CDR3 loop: CSASGTSGSDEQFF. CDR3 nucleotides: TGCAGTGCTAGTGGTACTAGCGGGAGCGATGAGCAGTTCTTC.

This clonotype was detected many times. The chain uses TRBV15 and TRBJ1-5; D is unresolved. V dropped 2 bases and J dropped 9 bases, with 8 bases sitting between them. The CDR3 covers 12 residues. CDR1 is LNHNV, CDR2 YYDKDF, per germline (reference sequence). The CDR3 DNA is TGTGCCACCAGCAGACTTGCAGGGCCCCAGCATTTT. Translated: CATSRLAGPQHF.

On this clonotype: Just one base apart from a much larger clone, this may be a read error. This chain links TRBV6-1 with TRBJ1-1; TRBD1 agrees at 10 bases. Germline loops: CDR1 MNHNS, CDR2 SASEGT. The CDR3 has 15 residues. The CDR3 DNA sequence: TGTGCCAGCAGTGGGGGACAGGGGAAGAACACTGAAGCTCTCTTT. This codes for CASSGGQGKNTEALF.

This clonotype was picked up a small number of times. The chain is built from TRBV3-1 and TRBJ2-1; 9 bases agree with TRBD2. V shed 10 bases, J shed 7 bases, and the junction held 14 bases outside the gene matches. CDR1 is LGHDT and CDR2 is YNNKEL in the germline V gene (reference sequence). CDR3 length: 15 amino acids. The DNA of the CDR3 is TGTGCCACCTGCCAAGTCCTAGCGGGAAAGAATGAGCAGTTCTTC. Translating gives CATCQVLAGKNEQFF.

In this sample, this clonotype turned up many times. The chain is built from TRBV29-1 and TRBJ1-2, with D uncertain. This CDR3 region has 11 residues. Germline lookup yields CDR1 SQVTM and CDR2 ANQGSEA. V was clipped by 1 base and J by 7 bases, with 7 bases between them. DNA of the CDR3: TGCAGCGTTGAAGGGTACGTTGGCTACACCTTC. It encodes CSVEGYVGYTF.

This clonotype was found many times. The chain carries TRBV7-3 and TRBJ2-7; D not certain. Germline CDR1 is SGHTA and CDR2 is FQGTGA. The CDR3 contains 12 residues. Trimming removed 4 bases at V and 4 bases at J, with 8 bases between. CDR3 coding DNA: TGTGCCAGCAGCTCTGTCGGGTACGAGCAGTACTTC. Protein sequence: CASSSVGYEQYF.

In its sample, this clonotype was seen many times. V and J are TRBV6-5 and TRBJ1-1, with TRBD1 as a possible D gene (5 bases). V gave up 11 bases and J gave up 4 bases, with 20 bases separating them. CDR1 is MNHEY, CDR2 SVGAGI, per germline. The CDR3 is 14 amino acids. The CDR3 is CACSVVQGFTEAFF. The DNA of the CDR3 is TGTGCCTGCTCCGTGGTGCAGGGCTTCACTGAAGCTTTCTTT.

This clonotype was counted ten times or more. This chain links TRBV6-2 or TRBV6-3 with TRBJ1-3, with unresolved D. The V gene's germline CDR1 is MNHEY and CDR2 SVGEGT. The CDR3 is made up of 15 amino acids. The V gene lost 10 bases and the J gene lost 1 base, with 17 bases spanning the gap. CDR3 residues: CATLNPRSSGNTIYF. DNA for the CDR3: TGTGCCACCCTGAACCCCCGATCGTCTGGAAACACCATATATTTT.

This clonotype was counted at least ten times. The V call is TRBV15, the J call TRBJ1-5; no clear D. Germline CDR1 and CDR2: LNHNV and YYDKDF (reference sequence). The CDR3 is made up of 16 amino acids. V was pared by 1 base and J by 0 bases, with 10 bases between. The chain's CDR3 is CATSRGLVNSNQPQHF. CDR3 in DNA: TGTGCCACCAGCAGAGGTCTGGTAAATAGCAATCAGCCCCAGCATTTT.

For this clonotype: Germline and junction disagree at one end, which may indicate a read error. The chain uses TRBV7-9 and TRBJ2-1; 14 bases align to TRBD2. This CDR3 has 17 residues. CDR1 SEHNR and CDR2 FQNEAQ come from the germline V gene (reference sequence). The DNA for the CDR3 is TGTGCCAGCAGACCCGGGACTAGCGGGAGTTTCTACAATGATCAGTTCTTC. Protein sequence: CASRPGTSGSFYNDQFF.

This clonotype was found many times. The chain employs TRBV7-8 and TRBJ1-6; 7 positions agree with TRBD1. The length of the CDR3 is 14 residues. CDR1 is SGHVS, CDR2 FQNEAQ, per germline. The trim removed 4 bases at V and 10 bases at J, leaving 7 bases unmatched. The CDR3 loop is CASSSYRGESPLHF. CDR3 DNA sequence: TGTGCCAGCAGCTCCTACAGGGGTGAATCACCCCTCCACTTT.

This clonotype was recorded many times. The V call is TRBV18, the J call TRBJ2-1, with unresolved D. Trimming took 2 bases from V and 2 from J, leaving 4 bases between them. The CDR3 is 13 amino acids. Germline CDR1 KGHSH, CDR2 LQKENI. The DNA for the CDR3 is TGTGCCAGCTCACCAGGGCCCTACAATGAGCAGTTCTTC. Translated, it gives CASSPGPYNEQFF.

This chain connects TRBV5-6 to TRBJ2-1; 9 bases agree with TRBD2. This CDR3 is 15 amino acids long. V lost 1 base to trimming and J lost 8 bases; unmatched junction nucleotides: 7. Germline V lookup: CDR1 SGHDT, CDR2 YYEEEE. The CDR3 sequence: CASSLRLAGPHEQFF. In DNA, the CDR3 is TGTGCCAGCAGCTTGCGCCTAGCGGGGCCCCATGAGCAGTTCTTC.

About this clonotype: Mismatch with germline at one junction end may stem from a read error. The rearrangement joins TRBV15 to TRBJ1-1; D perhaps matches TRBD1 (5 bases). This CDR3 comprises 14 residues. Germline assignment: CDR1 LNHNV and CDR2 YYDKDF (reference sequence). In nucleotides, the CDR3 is TGTGCCGCCAGCAGCGGGACGGTGAACACTGAAGCTTTCTTT. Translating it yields CAASSGTVNTEAFF.

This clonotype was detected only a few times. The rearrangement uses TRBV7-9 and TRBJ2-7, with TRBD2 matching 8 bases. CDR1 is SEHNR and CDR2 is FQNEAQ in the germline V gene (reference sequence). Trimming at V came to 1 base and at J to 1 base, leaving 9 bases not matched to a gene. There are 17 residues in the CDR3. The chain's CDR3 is CASSLVGAGGWSYEQYF. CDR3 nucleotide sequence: TGTGCCAGCAGCTTAGTTGGCGCGGGGGGTTGGTCCTACGAGCAGTACTTC.

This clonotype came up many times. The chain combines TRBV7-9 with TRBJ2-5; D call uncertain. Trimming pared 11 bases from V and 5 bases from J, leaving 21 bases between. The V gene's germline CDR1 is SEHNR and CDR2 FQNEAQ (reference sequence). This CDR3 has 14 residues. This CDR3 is CAAKAVKSAETQYF. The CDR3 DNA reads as TGTGCCGCTAAGGCGGTGAAGTCCGCGGAGACCCAGTACTTC.

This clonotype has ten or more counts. CDR3 bases: TGCAGTGCTAGCCCCTTCAGTGGCTCTAGCACAGATACGCAGTATTTT. It translates to CSASPFSGSSTDTQYF. The J gene is TRBJ2-3, the V gene TRBV20-1; D gene uncertain. The CDR3 length is 16 residues. Germline-derived CDR1 and CDR2 are DFQATT and SNEGSKA (reference sequence). With 3 bases removed from V and 0 bases from J, the gap between germline ends came to 16 bases.

The CDR3 region is CASSPTRVRPYNEQFF. The CDR3 coding sequence is TGTGCCAGCAGCCCCACGAGAGTGAGGCCTTACAATGAGCAGTTCTTC. The chain employs TRBV13 and TRBJ2-1, with D hard to call. The germline CDR1 and CDR2 sequences are PRHDT and FYEKMQ (reference sequence). Trimming stripped 5 bases from V and 4 bases from J, with 18 bases between. The CDR3 is made up of 16 amino acids.

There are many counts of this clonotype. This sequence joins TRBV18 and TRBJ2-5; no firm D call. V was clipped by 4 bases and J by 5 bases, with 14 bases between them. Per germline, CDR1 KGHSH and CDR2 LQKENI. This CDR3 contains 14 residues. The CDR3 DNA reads TGTGCCAGCTCACATCCTTTTCCTTTCGAGACCCAGTACTTC. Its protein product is CASSHPFPFETQYF.

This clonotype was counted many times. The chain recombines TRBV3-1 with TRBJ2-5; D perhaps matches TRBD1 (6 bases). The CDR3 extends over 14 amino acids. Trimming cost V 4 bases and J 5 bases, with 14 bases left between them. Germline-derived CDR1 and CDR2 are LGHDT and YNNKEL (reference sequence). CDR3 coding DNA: TGTGCCAGCAGCCCGCCCGGGACACCGGAGACCCAGTACTTC. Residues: CASSPPGTPETQYF.

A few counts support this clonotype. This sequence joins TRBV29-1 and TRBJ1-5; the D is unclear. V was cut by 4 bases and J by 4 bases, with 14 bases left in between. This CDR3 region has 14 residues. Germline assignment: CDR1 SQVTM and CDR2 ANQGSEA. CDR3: CSVVFVGENQPQHF. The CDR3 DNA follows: TGCAGCGTTGTGTTTGTCGGCGAAAATCAGCCCCAGCATTTT. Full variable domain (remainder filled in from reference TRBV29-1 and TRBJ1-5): SAVISQKPSRDICQRGTSLTIQCQVDSQVTMMFWYRQQPGQSLTLIATANQGSEATYESGFVIDKFPISRPNLTFSTLTVSNMSPEDSSIYLCSVVFVGENQPQHFGDGTRLSIL.

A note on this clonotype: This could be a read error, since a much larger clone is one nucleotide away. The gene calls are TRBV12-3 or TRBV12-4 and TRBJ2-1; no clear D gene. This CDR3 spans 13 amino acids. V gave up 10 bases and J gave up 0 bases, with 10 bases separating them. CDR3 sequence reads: CANTPGSYNEQFF. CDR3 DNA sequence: TGTGCCAACACCCCGGGCTCCTACAATGAGCAGTTCTTC.

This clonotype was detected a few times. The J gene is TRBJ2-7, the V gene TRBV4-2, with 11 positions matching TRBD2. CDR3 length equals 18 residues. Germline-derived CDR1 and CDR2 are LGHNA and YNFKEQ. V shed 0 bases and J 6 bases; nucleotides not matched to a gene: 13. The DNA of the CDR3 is TGTGCCAGCAGCCAAGATCCTACTAGCGGGGGCCCCTCTCGCGAGCAGTACTTC. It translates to CASSQDPTSGGPSREQYF.

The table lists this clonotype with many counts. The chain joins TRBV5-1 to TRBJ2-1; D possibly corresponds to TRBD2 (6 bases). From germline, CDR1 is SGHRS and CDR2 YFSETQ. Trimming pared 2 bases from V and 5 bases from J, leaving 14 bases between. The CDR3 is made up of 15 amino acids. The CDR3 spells CASSFRDWTDNEQFF. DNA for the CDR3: TGCGCCAGCAGCTTCCGGGACTGGACCGACAATGAGCAGTTCTTC. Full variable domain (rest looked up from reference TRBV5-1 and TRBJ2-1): KAGVTQTPRYLIKTRGQQVTLSCSPISGHRSVSWYQQTPGQGLQFLFEYFSETQRNKGNFPGRFSGRQFSNSRSEMNVSTLELGDSALYLCASSFRDWTDNEQFFGPGTRLTVL.

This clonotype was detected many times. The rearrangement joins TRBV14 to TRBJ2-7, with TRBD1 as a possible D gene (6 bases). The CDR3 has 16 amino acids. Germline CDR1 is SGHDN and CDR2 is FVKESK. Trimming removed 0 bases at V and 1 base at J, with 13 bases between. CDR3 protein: CASSQDGTTVSYEQYF. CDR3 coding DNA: TGTGCCAGCAGCCAAGATGGGACAACAGTATCCTACGAGCAGTACTTC.